This passage covers 3 T cell receptor beta chains from one sample sequenced in a study of cytomegalovirus exposure and HLA in healthy donors. The PCR was carried out with 60 Vbeta primers and 13 Jbeta primers. Sequencing was performed with immunoSEQ multiplex PCR; in TCRdb, only in-frame clones are kept and a portion is missing. The table has about 150,000 clones, about 82% seen once. Sequenced material: PBMCs. The receptors were gathered from a male donor in good health and CMV-seronegative.

This clone came up once. The chain has TRBV28 and TRBJ1-2; D may be TRBD1 (6 bases). V lost 5 bases to trimming and J lost 3 bases, with 16 bases between them. This CDR3 contains 15 residues. Looked up from germline, CDR1 is MDHEN and CDR2 is SYDVKM. The CDR3 is CASSTGTFGYYGYTF. The CDR3 DNA follows: TGTGCCAGCAGTACCGGGACATTCGGATACTATGGCTACACCTTC.

The rearrangement links TRBV5-6 to TRBJ2-1; 7 nucleotides align to TRBD2. V lost 4 bases to trimming and J lost 4 bases; unmatched junction nucleotides: 8. The germline gives CDR1 SGHDT, CDR2 YYEEEE. The CDR3 is made up of 15 amino acids. CDR3 loop: CASSPPSGTYNEQFF. CDR3 nucleotide sequence: TGTGCCAGCAGCCCCCCCAGCGGGACTTACAATGAGCAGTTCTTC. Full variable domain (outside the CDR3, taken from reference TRBV5-6 and TRBJ2-1): DAGVTQSPTHLIKTRGQQVTLRCSPKSGHDTVSWYQQALGQGPQFIFQYYEEEERQRGNFPDRFSGHQFPNYSSELNVNALLLGDSALYLCASSPPSGTYNEQFFGPGTRLTVL.

This chain joins TRBV9 and TRBJ1-1; 8 bases agree with TRBD1. The CDR3 is made up of 15 amino acids. J was trimmed by 1 base and V by 5 bases; bases with no gene match: 7. Germline V gene data show CDR1 as SGDLS and CDR2 as YYNGEE. The CDR3 coding sequence is TGTGCCAGCAGGGGGAGGACAGGGCAGAACACTGAAGCTTTCTTT. As protein: CASRGRTGQNTEAFF.